The sequence of this T cell receptor (beta chain) was determined in a study of identical twins (dated by TCRdb to about 2016). With respect to the entire study: To test whether fetal clonotypes persist, this study deep-sequenced TCR alpha and beta repertoires from monozygotic twins, from unrelated adults of various ages, and from cord blood. To rule out contamination, replicate twin experiments were performed at different times with different library preparation protocols.

Every donor in the study was a healthy Caucasian. Three pairs of female monozygotic twins, all aged 18 to 29 years, were included in the twin cohort. CD4+ and CD8+ T cell populations were isolated with positive isolation kits from Invitrogen. As regards this clonotype: Its target antigen remains unknown. No base quality information exists; no much larger clone differs at one position.

V trim: 5 bases; J trim: 4 bases; unmatched bases: 3. CDR3 length: 14 amino acids, cysteine to phenylalanine. Only the CDR3 DNA is retained, 42 bases long and in frame from the first base. Based on the germline V gene, the CDR1 and CDR2 sequences are MNHNS and SASEGT. Library creation used 5' RACE. Sequenced using an Illumina HiSeq 2000. A universal primer binding site was added through template switching, and the final cDNA carried a unique molecular identifier so that TCR cDNA molecules could be counted accurately. First-strand cDNA for TCR alpha and beta chains was synthesized from specific primers in the conserved constant-segment region. To control for contamination, every cDNA library carried two barcodes: a SMART-Mk sample barcode plus Illumina barcodes. TruSeq adapter sequences, together with Illumina sample barcodes, were added in two successive PCR steps. The Illumina HiSeq platform was used with custom primers to sequence TCR alpha and beta cDNA libraries. Under the source paper's analysis protocol: Unique molecular identifiers were extracted from raw reads with MiGEC, and CDR3 positions were determined with MiXCR. Recombination models were inferred per individual with the repgenHMM and IGoR tools using an EM algorithm. Shared clonotypes were analyzed with the tcR package in R, and sharing was normalized by the product of cloneset sizes. To study raw recombination without the effects of thymic and clonal selection, out-of-frame nonproductive sequences were analyzed. The raw public data were reprocessed by TCRdb itself: fastp quality trimming at Q25, MiXCR clonotype calling, in-frame beta chains only. Every entry covers one CDR3 protein and lists the most common genes and DNA from its rows. These V and J calls rely on TCRdb rather than the paper's analysis. The sample table shows approximately 500,000 distinct CDR3 sequences, and 20% to 25% are seen once. Roughly 3% of the sample comes from the top ten.

Broader findings and caveats from the paper: Because the same donors could not be followed over many years, conclusions were based on cross-sectional statistical analysis. In beta out-of-frame sequences, excess twin sharing was weaker, because having fewer shared sequences lowered the signal-to-noise ratio. Abundant cord blood beta clonotypes carried fewer insertions; young adult naive repertoires showed a weaker similar trend, while memory repertoires showed none. Compared with coincidental sharing between unrelated individuals, out-of-frame TCR alpha sequences shared between twins had an excess of sequences with low generation probability. Recombination models systematically underestimated out-of-frame TCR alpha sharing in monozygotic twins but agreed with sharing between unrelated individuals. Invariant T cells such as MAIT and iNKT could partly confound zero-insertion analyses, though diverse VJ usage argued against this for most clonotypes.

These same data were also listed under a study on T cells expressing NK-cell markers. Per that second paper: Fewer than ten donors provided sorted CD3+CD56+NKG2C+, CD3+CD56+NKG2C- and CD3+CD56-NKG2C+ T-cell subsets, whose TCR beta-chain repertoires were profiled. Among the eight sequenced donors, only one was HCMV-seronegative, while the other seven were HCMV-seropositive. To restrict sorting to alphabetaTCR-expressing T cells, an anti-gammadeltaTCR antibody was added in several experiments. In several donors, the dominant CD3+CD56+NKG2C+ clonotypes were found to rank among the top 10 CD8+ clonotypes and to make up 1.0-7.0% of CD8+ T cells. Those dominant clonotypes were again the most abundant among CD3+CD56-NKG2C+ cells in a handful of donors, at about 28.3-60.1%. Whether the expanded NKG2C-expressing T cell clones were specific for HCMV antigens remained unclear. Randomly selected healthy volunteers, three men and five women, were used as the eight sequenced donors. HCMV-specific IgG was detected in serum with a commercial ELISA kit to determine HCMV serostatus. MIGEC was used to demultiplex reads and group the reads by UMI, and MiTCR was used to assemble and quantify clonotypes. To exclude erroneous sequences, any TCR cDNA sequence not supported by at least two reads was discarded. The tcR package was used for downstream repertoire analysis, and clonotypes were matched across fractions by CDR3 nucleotide sequence plus V segment. VDJmatch was used to annotate antigen specificity against VDJdb, with one amino acid substitution allowed in CDR3.

Sequencing was carried out using CD4+ T cells sorted from blood. The sequence derives from a woman aged 18 to 35 in good health. This receptor chain uses TRBV6-1 and TRBJ2-3; TRBD2 matches 10 bases in the middle. CDR3 protein: CASSSGGAPDTQYF. The nucleotide sequence reads as follows: TGTGCCAGCAGTAGCGGGGGGGCGCCAGATACGCAGTATTTT.